This T cell receptor beta chain was identified during a study of radiotherapy plus CTLA-4 blockade in lung cancer. Produced via immunoSEQ multiplex PCR; TCRdb's table is partial and in-frame only. Among under 95,000 clones, around 78% were seen once, and the ten largest hold approximately 22%. V was cut by 2 bases and J by 3 bases, with 12 bases left in between. The CDR3 is 15 amino acids. Germline CDR1 reads SGHVS; CDR2 reads FNYEAQ. Material: peripheral blood, obtained from a patient treated with radiotherapy plus ipilimumab. The chain combines TRBV7-6 with TRBJ2-3; possible D gene TRBD1, 5 bases. The TCR originated in a human donor with non-small cell lung cancer whose response to radiotherapy plus ipilimumab could not be evaluated. Some clones in this sample may be carry-over from other donors' samples. DNA of the CDR3: TGTGCCAGCAGCTTACGACAGACTGGGACAGATACGCAGTATTTT. This gives the protein CASSLRQTGTDTQYF.